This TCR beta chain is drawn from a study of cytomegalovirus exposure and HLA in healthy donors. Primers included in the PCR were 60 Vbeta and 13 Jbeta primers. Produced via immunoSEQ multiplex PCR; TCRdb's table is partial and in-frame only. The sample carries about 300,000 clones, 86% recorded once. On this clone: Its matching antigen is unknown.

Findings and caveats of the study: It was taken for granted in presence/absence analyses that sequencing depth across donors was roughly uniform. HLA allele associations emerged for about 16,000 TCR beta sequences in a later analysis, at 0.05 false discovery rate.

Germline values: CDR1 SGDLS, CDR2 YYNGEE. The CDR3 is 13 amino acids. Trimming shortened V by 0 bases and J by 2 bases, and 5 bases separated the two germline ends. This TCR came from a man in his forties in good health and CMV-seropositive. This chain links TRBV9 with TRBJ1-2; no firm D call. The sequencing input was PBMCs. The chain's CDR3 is CASSVGENYGYTF. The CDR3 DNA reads TGTGCCAGCAGCGTAGGGGAGAACTATGGCTACACCTTC.